This record concerns one T cell receptor beta chain sequence. This sample was taken from a study of blood T cell repertoires in COVID-19. Cohort allocation depended upon clinical history that participants reported. V lost 5 bases and J lost 2; bases outside the gene matches: 3. The CDR3 runs 15 residues. CDR1 and CDR2 from the germline V gene are SGHTA and FQGTGA. Original processing notes: Amplification of reference gene primers provided the estimated nucleated cell counts. The data were produced by immunoSEQ multiplex PCR, yet TCRdb's version contains in-frame clones alone and is incomplete. D and trimming were read from the DNA, whereas the V and J calls and clone size are those reported in that table. Of approximately 160,000 clones in the sample, 80% to 85% were seen once.

What was sequenced was PBMCs or T cells enriched from blood (not recorded which). This clonotype originated in a woman aged 45-65 years who had recovered from COVID-19. The chain recombines TRBV7-3 with TRBJ2-2, with 9 bases matching TRBD2. The CDR3 is CASSRTSDNTGELFF. CDR3 nucleotide sequence: TGTGCCAGCAGCCGGACTAGCGACAACACCGGGGAGCTGTTTTTT.